This TCR beta chain was found in a study of T cell responses to AZD1222 COVID-19 vaccine. Study conclusions and caveats: Increases in Spike-specific TCR breadth and depth were seen after two AZD1222 doses. Only a handful of AZD1222 recipients, several in all, had baseline seropositivity. Unmutated variant regions are reportedly the target of nearly half of TCRs that are spike-specific. Females made up more of the donors, who were largely white British, and clonal diversity may have come out too low.

In regard to this clone: What it binds is not known.

The CDR3 has 14 residues. V was shortened by 0 bases and J by 11 bases, with 16 bases between the two germline ends. CDR1 and CDR2 from the germline V gene are KGHSH and LQKENI. Data came from immunoSEQ multiplex PCR; TCRdb stores just in-frame clones and leaves some out. The sample shows roughly 150,000 clones, 75% to 90% of them seen only once. The gene calls are TRBV18 and TRBJ1-1; D gene uncertain. This TCR came from an adult who had recovered from COVID-19. The sample consisted of peripheral blood, taken after recovery from COVID-19. The chain's CDR3 is CASSPPTDALNAFF. The CDR3 DNA sequence: TGTGCCAGCTCACCACCGACGGATGCACTGAATGCTTTCTTT.